One sample yielded the 5 T cell receptor beta chains listed below, sequenced in a study of CD4 T cell repertoires in COVID-19. This table comes from immunoSEQ multiplex PCR, and its TCRdb copy is limited to in-frame clones, with some not included. The repertoire holds approximately 500 clones, with approximately 21% as singletons. The antigens of these receptors remain unknown. Stimulation with autologous monocytes and recombinant SARS-CoV-2 spike or nucleoprotein produced proliferating antigen-reactive T cell lines. The material was central memory CD4+ T cells, cultured in vitro, obtained after recovery from COVID-19. The receptors were gathered from a human donor who had COVID-19.

This clone rates as large. This sequence joins TRBV24-1 and TRBJ2-2; 8 bases are a match to TRBD1. V gave up 6 bases and J gave up 7 bases; unmatched junction bases: 6. This CDR3 has 14 residues. From germline, CDR1 is KGHDR and CDR2 SFDVKD. CDR3 protein: CATSQTGVNGELFF. The CDR3 nucleotides read TGTGCCACCAGTCAGACAGGGGTTAACGGGGAGCTGTTTTTT.

The rearrangement links TRBV14 to TRBJ2-1, with 8 nucleotides matching TRBD2. CDR3 length equals 15 residues. The germline V gene has CDR1 SGHDN and CDR2 FVKESK. Trimming at V came to 1 base and at J to 3 bases, leaving 2 bases not matched to a gene. CDR3 sequence (DNA): TGTGCCAGCAGCCAAGCGGGGGGGAGCTACAATGAGCAGTTCTTC. Translating gives CASSQAGGSYNEQFF.

This clone is deemed large. The V and J genes are TRBV5-4 and TRBJ1-1, with TRBD1 matching 7 bases. Germline-derived CDR1 and CDR2 are SGHNT and YYREEE (reference sequence). This CDR3 region has 13 residues. Germline trimming cut 4 bases from V and 7 bases from J; bases unmatched to any gene: 7. As DNA, the CDR3 is TGTGCCAGCAGCCTTGGACAGGACGTTGAAGCTTTCTTT. It codes for CASSLGQDVEAFF.

In its sample, this clone is hyperexpanded. The V gene is TRBV5-4, the J gene TRBJ2-7, with 11 bases lining up with TRBD1. V was pared by 2 bases and J by 5 bases, with 3 bases of the junction left unmatched. Germline V CDR1 and CDR2: SGHNT, YYREEE (reference sequence). CDR3 length: 14 residues. CDR3 protein: CASSFGQGADEQYV. The CDR3 DNA reads as TGTGCCAGCAGCTTTGGACAGGGGGCGGACGAGCAGTACGTC.

V usage is TRBV4-1 and J usage is TRBJ1-3; no clear D gene. Trimming cost V 1 base and J 0 bases, with 13 bases left between them. This CDR3 has 17 residues. The V gene's germline CDR1 is MGHRA and CDR2 YSYEKL. CDR3 region: CASSQAINGYSGNTIYF. The CDR3 DNA reads TGCGCCAGCAGCCAAGCTATCAACGGCTACTCTGGAAACACCATATATTTT.